This T cell receptor beta chain was profiled in a study of CD8+CD57+ T cells in acquired aplastic anemia. Study information: Sorted CD4+ and CD8+ cells gave an average of roughly 3.5 ug of DNA.

The study, taken as a whole, reports: Overlap between patients and controls comprised almost 30 CD8+ CDR3 sequences.

CDR3 and TCR beta VDJ profiling relied on genomic DNA as the template. TCRdb processed the reads anew with MiXCR; each CDR3 protein has one entry. The sample lists around 130,000 distinct CDR3 sequences; 50% to 60% were seen once. The CDR3 loop spans 16 amino acids. The J segment lost 8 bases and the V segment lost 0 bases, leaving 10 bases of the junction unmatched. From germline, CDR1 is LGHNA and CDR2 YSLEER. Patients picked for sequencing had shown CD8+CD57+ cell expansion detected by flow cytometry. All patients had severe acquired aplastic anemia. A remark on this clonotype: Antigen specificity is unknown.

This sequence was found in a human donor with aplastic anemia. The sample taken for sequencing was sorted CD4+, CD8+, or CD8+CD57+ T cells (not recorded which) from PBMCs. The genes are TRBV4-3 and TRBJ2-4; 7 positions agree with TRBD1. The CDR3 DNA sequence: TGCGCCAGCAGCCAAGACCGATGGACAGGACAGGACATTCAGTACTTC. Protein sequence: CASSQDRWTGQDIQYF.